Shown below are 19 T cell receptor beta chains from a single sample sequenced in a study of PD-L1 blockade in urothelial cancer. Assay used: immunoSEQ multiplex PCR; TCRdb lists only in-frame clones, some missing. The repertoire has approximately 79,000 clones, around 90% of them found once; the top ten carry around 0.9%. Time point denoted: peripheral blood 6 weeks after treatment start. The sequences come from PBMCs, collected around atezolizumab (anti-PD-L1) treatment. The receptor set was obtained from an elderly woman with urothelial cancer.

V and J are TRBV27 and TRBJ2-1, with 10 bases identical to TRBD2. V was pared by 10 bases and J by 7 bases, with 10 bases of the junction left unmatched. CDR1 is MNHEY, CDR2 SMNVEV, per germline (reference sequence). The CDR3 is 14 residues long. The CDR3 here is CATSPGLAMNEQFF. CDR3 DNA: TGTGCCACCTCCCCGGGACTAGCGATGAATGAGCAGTTCTTC.

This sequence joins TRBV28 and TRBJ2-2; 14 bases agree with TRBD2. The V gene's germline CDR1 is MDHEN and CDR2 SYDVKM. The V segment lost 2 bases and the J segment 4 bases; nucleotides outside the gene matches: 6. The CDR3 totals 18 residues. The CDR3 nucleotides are TGTGCCAGCAGTTTAGCGGGACTAGCGGGAGAGGGCACCGGGGAGCTGTTTTTT. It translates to CASSLAGLAGEGTGELFF.

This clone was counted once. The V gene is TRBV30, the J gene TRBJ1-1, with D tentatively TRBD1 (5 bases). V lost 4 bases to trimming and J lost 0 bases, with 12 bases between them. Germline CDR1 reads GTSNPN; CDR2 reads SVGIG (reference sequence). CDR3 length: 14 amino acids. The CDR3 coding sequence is TGTGCCTGGACCCTTCTGGACATGAACACTGAAGCTTTCTTT. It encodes CAWTLLDMNTEAFF.

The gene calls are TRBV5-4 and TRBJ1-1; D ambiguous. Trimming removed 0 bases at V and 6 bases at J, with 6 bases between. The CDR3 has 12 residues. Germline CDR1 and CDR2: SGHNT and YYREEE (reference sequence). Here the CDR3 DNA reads TGTGCCAGCAGCTTGGCCTATTCTGAAGCTTTCTTT. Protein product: CASSLAYSEAFF.

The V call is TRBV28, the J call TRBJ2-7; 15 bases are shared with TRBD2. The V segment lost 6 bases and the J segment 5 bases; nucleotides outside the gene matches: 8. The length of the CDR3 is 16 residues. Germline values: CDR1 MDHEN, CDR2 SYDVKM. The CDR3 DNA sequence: TGTGCCAGCAGAGACTGGGGACTAGCGGGAGGTCACGAGCAGTACTTC. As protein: CASRDWGLAGGHEQYF.

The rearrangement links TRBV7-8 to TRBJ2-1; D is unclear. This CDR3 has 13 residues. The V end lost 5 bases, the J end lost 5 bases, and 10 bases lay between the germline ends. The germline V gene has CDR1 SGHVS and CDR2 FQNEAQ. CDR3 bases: TGTGCCAGCAGCCCCCGACTGAACAATGAGCAGTTCTTC. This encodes CASSPRLNNEQFF. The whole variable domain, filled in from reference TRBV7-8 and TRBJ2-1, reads GAGVSQSPRYKVAKRGQDVALRCDPISGHVSLFWYQQALGQGPEFLTYFQNEAQLDKSGLPSDRFFAERPEGSVSTLKIQRTQQEDSAVYLCASSPRLNNEQFFGPGTRLTVL.

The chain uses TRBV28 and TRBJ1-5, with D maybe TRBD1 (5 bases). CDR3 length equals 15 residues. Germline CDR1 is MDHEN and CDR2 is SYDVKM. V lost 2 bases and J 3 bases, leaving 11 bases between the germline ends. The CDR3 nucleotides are TGTGCCAGCAGTTTAGGGCCAGGGCACAATCAGCCCCAGCATTTT. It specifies CASSLGPGHNQPQHF.

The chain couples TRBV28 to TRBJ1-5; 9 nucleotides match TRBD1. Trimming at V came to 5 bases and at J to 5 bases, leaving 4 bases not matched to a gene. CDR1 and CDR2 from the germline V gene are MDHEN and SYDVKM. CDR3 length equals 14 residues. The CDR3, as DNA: TGTGCCAGCAGTCCGGGACAGGGTGATCAGCCCCAGCATTTT. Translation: CASSPGQGDQPQHF.

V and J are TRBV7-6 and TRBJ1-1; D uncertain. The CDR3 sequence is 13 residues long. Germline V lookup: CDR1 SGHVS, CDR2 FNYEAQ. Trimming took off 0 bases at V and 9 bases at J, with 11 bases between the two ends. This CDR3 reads CASSLARMTKAFF. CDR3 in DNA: TGTGCCAGCAGCTTAGCGCGGATGACGAAAGCTTTCTTT.

CDR3 protein: CAWSRTPLYEQYF. CDR3 nucleotide sequence: TGTGCCTGGAGTCGGACACCGCTCTACGAGCAGTACTTC. This chain joins TRBV30 and TRBJ2-7, with a weak D call TRBD1 (5 bases). CDR1 GTSNPN and CDR2 SVGIG come from the germline V gene (reference sequence). This CDR3 comprises 13 residues. Trimming cost V 2 bases and J 3 bases, with 11 bases left between them.

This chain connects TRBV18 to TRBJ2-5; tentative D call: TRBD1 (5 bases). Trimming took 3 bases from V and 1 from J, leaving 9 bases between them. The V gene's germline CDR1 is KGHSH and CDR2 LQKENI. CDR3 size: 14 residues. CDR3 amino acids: CASSPLQGQETQYF. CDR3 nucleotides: TGTGCCAGCTCACCTTTGCAGGGCCAAGAGACCCAGTACTTC.

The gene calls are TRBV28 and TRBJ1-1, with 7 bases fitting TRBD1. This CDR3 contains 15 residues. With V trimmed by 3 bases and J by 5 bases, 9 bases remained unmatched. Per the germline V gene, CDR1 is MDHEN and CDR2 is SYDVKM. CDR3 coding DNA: TGTGCCAGCAGTTTCCCCCGACAGGGAATTACTGAAGCTTTCTTT. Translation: CASSFPRQGITEAFF.

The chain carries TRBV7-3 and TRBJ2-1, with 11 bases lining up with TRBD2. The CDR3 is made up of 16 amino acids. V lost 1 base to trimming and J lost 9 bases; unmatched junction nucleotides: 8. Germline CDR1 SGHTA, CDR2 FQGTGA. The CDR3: CASSLIPTSGKVEQFF. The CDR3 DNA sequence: TGTGCCAGCAGCTTAATCCCGACTAGCGGGAAGGTTGAGCAGTTCTTC.

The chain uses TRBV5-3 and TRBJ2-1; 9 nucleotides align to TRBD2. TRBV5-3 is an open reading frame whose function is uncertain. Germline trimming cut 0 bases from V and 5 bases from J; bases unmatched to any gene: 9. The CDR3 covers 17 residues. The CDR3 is CARSLGASGKGNNEQFF. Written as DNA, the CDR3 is TGTGCCAGAAGCTTGGGGGCTAGCGGGAAGGGGAACAATGAGCAGTTCTTC.

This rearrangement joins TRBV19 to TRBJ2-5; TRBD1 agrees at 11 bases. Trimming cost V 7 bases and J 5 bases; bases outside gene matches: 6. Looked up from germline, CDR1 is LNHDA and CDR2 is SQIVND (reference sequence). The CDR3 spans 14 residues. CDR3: CASKDRGREETQYF. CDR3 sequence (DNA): TGTGCCAGTAAGGACAGGGGGCGTGAGGAGACCCAGTACTTC. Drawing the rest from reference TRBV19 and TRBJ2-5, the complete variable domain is DGGITQSPKYLFRKEGQNVTLSCEQNLNHDAMYWYRQDPGQGLRLIYYSQIVNDFQKGDIAEGYSVSREKKESFPLTVTSAQKNPTAFYLCASKDRGREETQYFGPGTRLLVL.

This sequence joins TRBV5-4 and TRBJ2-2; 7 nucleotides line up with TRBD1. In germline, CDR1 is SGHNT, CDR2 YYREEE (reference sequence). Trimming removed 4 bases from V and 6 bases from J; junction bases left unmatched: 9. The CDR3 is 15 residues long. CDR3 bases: TGTGCCAGCAGCGGGACAGCTATAAGTGCCGGGGAGCTGTTTTTT. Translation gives CASSGTAISAGELFF.

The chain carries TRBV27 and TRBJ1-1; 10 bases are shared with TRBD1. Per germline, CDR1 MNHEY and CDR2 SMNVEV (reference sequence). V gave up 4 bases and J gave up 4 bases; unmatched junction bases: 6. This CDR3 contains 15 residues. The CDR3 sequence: CASSSKDRGVTEAFF. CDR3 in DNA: TGTGCCAGCAGTTCCAAGGACAGGGGGGTCACTGAAGCTTTCTTT.

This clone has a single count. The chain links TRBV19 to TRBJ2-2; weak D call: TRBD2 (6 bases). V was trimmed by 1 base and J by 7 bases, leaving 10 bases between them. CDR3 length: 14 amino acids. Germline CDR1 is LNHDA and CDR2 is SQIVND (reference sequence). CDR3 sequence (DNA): TGTGCCAGTAGTATAGGCGGGGATAACGGGGAGCTGTTTTTT. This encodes CASSIGGDNGELFF.

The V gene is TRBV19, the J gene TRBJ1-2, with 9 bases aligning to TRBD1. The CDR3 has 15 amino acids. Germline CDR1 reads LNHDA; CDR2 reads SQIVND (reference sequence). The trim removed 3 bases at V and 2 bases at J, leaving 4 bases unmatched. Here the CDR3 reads CASSISGQGNYGYTF. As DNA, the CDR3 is TGTGCCAGTAGTATCTCCGGACAGGGGAACTATGGCTACACCTTC.